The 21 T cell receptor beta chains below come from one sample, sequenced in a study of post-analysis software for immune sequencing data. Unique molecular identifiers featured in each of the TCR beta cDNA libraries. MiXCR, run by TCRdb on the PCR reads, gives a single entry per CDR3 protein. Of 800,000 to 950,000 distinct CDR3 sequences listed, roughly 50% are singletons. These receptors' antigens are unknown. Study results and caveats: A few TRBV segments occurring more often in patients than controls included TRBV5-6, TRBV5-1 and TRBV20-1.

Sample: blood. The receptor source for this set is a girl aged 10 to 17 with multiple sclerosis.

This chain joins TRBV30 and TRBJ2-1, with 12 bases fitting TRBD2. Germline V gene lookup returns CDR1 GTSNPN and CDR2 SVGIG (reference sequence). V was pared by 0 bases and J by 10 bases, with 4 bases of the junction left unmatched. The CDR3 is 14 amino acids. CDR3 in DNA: TGTGCCTGGAGTGTAGACCTAGCGGGAGGGGAGCAGTTCTTC. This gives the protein CAWSVDLAGGEQFF.

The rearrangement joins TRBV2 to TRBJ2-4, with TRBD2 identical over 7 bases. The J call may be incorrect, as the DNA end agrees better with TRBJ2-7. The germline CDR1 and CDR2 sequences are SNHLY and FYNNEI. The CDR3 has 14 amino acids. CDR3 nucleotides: TGTGCCAGCAGTGAGGGCGGGAGTGCCCACGAGCAGTACTTC. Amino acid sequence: CASSEGGSAHEQYF.

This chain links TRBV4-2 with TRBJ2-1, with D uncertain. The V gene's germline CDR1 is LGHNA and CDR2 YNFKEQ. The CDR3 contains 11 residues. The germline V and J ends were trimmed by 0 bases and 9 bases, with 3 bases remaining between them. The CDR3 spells CASSQEGEQFF. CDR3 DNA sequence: TGTGCCAGCAGCCAAGAGGGTGAGCAGTTCTTC.

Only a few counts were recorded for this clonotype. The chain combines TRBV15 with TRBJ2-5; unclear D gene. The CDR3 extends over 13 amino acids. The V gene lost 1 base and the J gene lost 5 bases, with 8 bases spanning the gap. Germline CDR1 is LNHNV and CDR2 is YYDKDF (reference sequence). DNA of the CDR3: TGTGCCACCAGCAGAGCGCCTGGGGAGACCCAGTACTTC. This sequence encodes CATSRAPGETQYF.

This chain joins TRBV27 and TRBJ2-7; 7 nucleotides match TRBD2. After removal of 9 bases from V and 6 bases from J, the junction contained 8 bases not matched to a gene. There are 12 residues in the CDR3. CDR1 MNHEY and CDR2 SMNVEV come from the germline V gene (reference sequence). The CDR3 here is CASARGRSEQYF. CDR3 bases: TGTGCCAGTGCCCGCGGGAGATCCGAGCAGTACTTC.

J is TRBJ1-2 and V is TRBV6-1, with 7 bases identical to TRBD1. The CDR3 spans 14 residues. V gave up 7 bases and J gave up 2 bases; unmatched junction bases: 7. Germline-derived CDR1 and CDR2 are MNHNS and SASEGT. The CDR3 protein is CASIKDRLNYGYTF. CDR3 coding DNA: TGTGCCAGCATTAAGGACAGGTTGAACTATGGCTACACCTTC.

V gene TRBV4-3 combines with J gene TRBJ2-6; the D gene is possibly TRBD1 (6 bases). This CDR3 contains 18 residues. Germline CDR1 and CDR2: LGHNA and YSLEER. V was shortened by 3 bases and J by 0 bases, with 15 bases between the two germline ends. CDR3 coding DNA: TGCGCCAGCAGCCACGACAGGAGTCCCCTCTCTGGGGCCAACGTCCTGACTTTC. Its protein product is CASSHDRSPLSGANVLTF.

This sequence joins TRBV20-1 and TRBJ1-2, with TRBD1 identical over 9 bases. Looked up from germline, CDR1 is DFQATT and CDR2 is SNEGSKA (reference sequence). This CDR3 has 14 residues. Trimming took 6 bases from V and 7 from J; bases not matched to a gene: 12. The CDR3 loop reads CSAVPGQGSSGYTF. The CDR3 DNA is TGCAGTGCCGTCCCGGGACAGGGTTCGAGTGGCTACACCTTC.

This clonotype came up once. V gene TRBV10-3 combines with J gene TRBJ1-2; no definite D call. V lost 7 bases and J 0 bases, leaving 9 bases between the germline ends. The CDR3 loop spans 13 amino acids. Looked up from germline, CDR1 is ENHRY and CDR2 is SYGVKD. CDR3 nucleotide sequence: TGTGCCATCACGGGCAAAGCTAACTATGGCTACACCTTC. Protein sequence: CAITGKANYGYTF.

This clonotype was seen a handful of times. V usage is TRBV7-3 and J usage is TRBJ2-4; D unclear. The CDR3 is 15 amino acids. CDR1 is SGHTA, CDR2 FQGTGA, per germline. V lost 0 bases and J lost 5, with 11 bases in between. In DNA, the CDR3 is TGTGCCAGCAGCTTAACCTCGGGCAATCAAAACATTCAGTACTTC. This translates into CASSLTSGNQNIQYF.

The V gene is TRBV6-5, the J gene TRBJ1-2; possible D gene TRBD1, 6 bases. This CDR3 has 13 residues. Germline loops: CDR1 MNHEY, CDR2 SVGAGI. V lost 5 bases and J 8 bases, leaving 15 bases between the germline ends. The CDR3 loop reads CASSLPRGRGYTF. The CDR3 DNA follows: TGTGCCAGCAGTCTACCCAGGGGCAGGGGCTACACCTTC.

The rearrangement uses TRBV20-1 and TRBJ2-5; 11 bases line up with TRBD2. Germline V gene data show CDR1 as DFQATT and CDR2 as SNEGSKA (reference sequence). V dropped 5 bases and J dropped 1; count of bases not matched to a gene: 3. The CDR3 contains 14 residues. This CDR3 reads CSALAGGLQETQYF. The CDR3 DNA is TGCAGTGCTCTAGCGGGAGGTCTCCAAGAGACCCAGTACTTC.

The CDR3 DNA reads TGTGCCAGCAGCTCTTCAAGCTTCCGAAAGACCCAGTACTTC. Encoded protein: CASSSSSFRKTQYF. This chain uses TRBV13 with TRBJ2-7; D is undetermined. The J call is doubtful: the DNA matches TRBJ2-5 better. The germline V gene encodes CDR1 PRHDT and CDR2 FYEKMQ (reference sequence). The CDR3 has 14 amino acids.

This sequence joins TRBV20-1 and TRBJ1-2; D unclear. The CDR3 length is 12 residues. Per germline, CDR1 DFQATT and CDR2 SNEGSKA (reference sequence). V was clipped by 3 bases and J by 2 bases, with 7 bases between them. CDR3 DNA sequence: TGCAGTGCTAGCGGCAGGAACTATGGCTACACCTTC. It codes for CSASGRNYGYTF.

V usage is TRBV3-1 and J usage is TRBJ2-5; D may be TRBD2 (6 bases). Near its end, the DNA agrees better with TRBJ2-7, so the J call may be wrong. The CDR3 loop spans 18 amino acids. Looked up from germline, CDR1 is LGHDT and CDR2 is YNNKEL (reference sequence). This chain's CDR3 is CASSQGGVPTTFAYEQYF. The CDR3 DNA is TGTGCCAGCAGCCAAGGGGGGGTACCGACTACTTTCGCGTACGAGCAGTACTTC.

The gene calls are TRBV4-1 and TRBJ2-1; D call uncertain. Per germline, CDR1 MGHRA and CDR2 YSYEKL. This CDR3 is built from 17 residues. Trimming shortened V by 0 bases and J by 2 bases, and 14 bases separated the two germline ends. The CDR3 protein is CASSQEVGLDAYNEQFF. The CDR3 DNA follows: TGCGCCAGCAGCCAAGAAGTAGGGCTCGACGCCTACAATGAGCAGTTCTTC.

CDR3 in DNA: TGCGCCAGCAGCCAAGTAATAGGGACAGGGACCTACAATGAGCAGTTCTTC. Its protein product is CASSQVIGTGTYNEQFF. V gene TRBV4-1 combines with J gene TRBJ2-1, with 9 bases matching TRBD1. Per germline, CDR1 MGHRA and CDR2 YSYEKL. This CDR3 region has 17 residues. V shed 1 base, J shed 2 bases, and the junction held 6 bases outside the gene matches.

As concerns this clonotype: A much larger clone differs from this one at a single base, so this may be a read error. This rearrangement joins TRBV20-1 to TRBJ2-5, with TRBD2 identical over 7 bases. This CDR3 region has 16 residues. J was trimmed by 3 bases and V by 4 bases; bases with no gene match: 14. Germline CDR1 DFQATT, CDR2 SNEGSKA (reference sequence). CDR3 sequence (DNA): TGCAGTGCTACCCTTGGGACTAACGGGGGGAAAGAGACCCAGTACTTC. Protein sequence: CSATLGTNGGKETQYF.

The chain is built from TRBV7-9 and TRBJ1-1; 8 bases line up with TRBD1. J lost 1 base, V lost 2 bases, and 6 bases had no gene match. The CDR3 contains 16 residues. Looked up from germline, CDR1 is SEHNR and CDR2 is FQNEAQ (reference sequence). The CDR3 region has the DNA TGTGCCAGCAGCTTATCCCCCGGACAGGGGAACACTGAAGCTTTCTTT. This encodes CASSLSPGQGNTEAFF.

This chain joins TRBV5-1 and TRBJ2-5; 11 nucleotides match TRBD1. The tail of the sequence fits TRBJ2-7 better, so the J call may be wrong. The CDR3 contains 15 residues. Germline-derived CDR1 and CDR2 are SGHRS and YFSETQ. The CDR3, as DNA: TGCGCCAGCAGCCCCCCAGGGACAGGGGGAAGCGAGCAGTACTTC. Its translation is CASSPPGTGGSEQYF.

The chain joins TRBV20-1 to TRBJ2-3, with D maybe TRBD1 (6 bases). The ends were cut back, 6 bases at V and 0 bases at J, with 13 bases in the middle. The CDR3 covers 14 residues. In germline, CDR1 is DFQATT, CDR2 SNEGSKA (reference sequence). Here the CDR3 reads CSAFGQLSTDTQYF. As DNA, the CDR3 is TGCAGTGCCTTCGGACAGCTTAGCACAGATACGCAGTATTTT.